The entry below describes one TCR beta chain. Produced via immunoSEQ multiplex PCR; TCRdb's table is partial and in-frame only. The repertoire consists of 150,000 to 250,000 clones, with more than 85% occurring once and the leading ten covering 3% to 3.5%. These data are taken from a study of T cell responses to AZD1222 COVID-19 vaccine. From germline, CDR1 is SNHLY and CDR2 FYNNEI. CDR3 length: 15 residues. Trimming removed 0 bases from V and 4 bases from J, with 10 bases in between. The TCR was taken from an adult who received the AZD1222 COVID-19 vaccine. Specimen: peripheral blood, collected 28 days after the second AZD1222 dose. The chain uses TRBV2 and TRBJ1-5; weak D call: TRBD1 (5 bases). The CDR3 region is CASSEALGGNQPQHF. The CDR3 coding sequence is TGTGCCAGCAGTGAAGCGCTTGGGGGGAATCAGCCCCAGCATTTT.